These T cell receptor beta chains were read from a single sample in a study of blood T cell repertoires in COVID-19. Repertoires were generated with immunoSEQ multiplex PCR, while TCRdb's copy carries only in-frame clones and drops some. The data contain 80,000 to 95,000 clones, 70% to 90% of them singletons. The sequenced sample was peripheral blood. All receptors come from a man aged 50-60 years with active or convalescent COVID-19. CDR3s include the opening cysteine and the closing phenylalanine or tryptophan. A D gene is named only where the DNA matches it firmly. Clone size is shown for a subset of rows, as once, few, many or a class of expanded clone.

clone_size	cdr3_length	d_call	v_call	j_call	cdr3_aa	cdr3_nt
-	15	-	TRBV10-2	TRBJ2-1	CASSEASGTGGEQFF	TGCGCCAGCAGTGAGGCAAGCGGGACAGGCGGGGAGCAGTTCTTC
-	11	-	TRBV20-1	TRBJ2-2	CSARRSGELFF	TGCAGTGCTAGGAGGTCCGGGGAGCTGTTTTTT
-	13	-	TRBV30	TRBJ2-1	CAWRVSSYNEQFF	TGTGCCTGGAGGGTTAGCTCCTACAATGAGCAGTTCTTC
-	14	TRBD2	TRBV20-1	TRBJ2-5	CSASSGGTQETQYF	TGCAGTGCTAGTAGCGGGGGGACCCAAGAGACCCAGTACTTC
-	16	TRBD2	TRBV13	TRBJ2-1	CASSLGLAESYNEQFF	TGTGCCAGCAGCCTGGGACTAGCGGAGTCATACAATGAGCAGTTCTTC
-	12	-	TRBV3-1/TRBV3-2	TRBJ1-3	CASSRTSDTIYF	TGTGCCAGCAGTCGGACTTCGGACACCATATATTTT
-	15	-	TRBV19	TRBJ1-1	CASSIGRGMNTEAFF	TGTGCCAGTAGTATAGGCAGGGGCATGAACACTGAAGCTTTCTTT
once	15	TRBD1	TRBV18	TRBJ2-3	CASSPPGQGLDTQYF	TGTGCCAGCTCACCACCGGGACAGGGGTTAGATACGCAGTATTTT
-	14	-	TRBV19	TRBJ1-5	CASSIQQRNQPQHF	TGTGCCAGTAGTATACAACAGAGAAATCAGCCCCAGCATTTT
few	17	TRBD2	TRBV2	TRBJ2-2	CASRRGLAGVNTGELFF	TGTGCCAGCCGAAGGGGACTAGCGGGGGTAAACACCGGGGAGCTGTTTTTT
-	16	TRBD1	TRBV6-5	TRBJ2-2	CASSYLDRANTGELFF	TGTGCCAGCAGTTACTTGGACAGGGCGAACACCGGGGAGCTGTTTTTT
few	16	-	TRBV25-1	TRBJ1-4	CASSEAPGRGNEKLFF	TGTGCCAGCAGTGAGGCCCCGGGGAGGGGGAATGAAAAACTGTTTTTT
-	16	TRBD1	TRBV19	TRBJ1-1	CASSPLDRAENTEAFF	TGTGCCAGTAGTCCGTTGGACAGGGCGGAGAACACTGAAGCTTTCTTT
-	14	TRBD1	TRBV28	TRBJ2-1	CASRPGQGYNEQFF	TGTGCCAGCAGACCGGGACAGGGCTACAATGAGCAGTTCTTC
-	16	-	TRBV6-6	TRBJ1-2	CASSYRGGEPSYGYTF	TGTGCCAGCAGTTACAGGGGGGGGGAGCCCTCCTATGGCTACACCTTC
-	14	TRBD1	TRBV19	TRBJ1-1	CASSTPGTGPEAFF	TGTGCCAGTAGTACCCCCGGGACAGGGCCCGAAGCTTTCTTT
once	15	-	TRBV30	TRBJ2-2	CAWGAGFDGTGELFF	TGTGCCTGGGGAGCGGGTTTCGATGGCACCGGGGAGCTGTTTTTT
-	14	-	TRBV5-6	TRBJ2-5	CASSLEDWLETQYF	TGTGCCAGCAGCTTAGAGGACTGGCTGGAGACCCAGTACTTC
-	16	TRBD1	TRBV4-1	TRBJ2-5	CASSQDRGQARETQYF	TGCGCCAGCAGCCAAGATCGGGGACAGGCTCGGGAGACCCAGTACTTC
-	15	TRBD2	TRBV2	TRBJ2-7	CASSRSSGGPYEQYF	TGTGCCAGCAGCCGATCTAGCGGGGGTCCCTACGAGCAGTACTTC
-	19	TRBD1	TRBV4-1	TRBJ1-2	CASSQPGQISPLSKEGYTF	TGCGCCAGCAGCCAACCGGGACAGATCTCTCCGCTATCTAAGGAAGGCTACACCTTC
once	15	TRBD2	TRBV7-2	TRBJ2-3	CASSLDAGGTDTQYF	TGTGCCAGCAGCTTAGATGCGGGGGGCACAGATACGCAGTATTTT
-	12	-	TRBV5-1	TRBJ2-1	CASSFTGDEQFF	TGCGCCAGCAGCTTTACGGGGGATGAGCAGTTCTTC
once	14	-	TRBV28	TRBJ1-2	CASSLFTGSDGYTF	TGTGCCAGCAGTTTATTTACAGGGTCTGATGGCTACACCTTC
-	13	-	TRBV9	TRBJ2-2	CASRKNEGGELFF	TGTGCCAGCAGAAAAAATGAGGGCGGGGAGCTGTTTTTT
-	18	TRBD2	TRBV28	TRBJ2-5	CASSSYTSGLAGRETQYF	TGTGCCAGCAGTTCATACACCTCGGGACTAGCGGGACGGGAGACCCAGTACTTC
-	14	TRBD1	TRBV4-3	TRBJ1-4	CASSHRQGAEKLFF	TGCGCCAGCAGCCACCGACAGGGTGCTGAAAAACTGTTTTTT
-	14	-	TRBV29-1	TRBJ2-1	CSLRKGGDYNEQFF	TGCAGCCTCAGGAAGGGGGGGGACTACAATGAGCAGTTCTTC